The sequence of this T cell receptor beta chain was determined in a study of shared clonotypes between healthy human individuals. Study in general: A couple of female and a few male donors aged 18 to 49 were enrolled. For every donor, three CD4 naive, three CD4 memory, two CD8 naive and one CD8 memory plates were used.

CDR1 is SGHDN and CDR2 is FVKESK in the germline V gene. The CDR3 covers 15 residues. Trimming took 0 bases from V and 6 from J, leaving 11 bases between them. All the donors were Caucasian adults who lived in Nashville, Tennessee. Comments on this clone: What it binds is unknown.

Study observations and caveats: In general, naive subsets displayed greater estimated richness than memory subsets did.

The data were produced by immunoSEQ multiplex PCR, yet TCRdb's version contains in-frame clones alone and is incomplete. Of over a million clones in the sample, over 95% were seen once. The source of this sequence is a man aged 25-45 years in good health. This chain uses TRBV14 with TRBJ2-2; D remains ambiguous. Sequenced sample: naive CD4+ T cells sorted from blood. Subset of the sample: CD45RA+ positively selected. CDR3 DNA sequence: TGTGCCAGCAGCCAAGATTTGCTATGGGCCGGGGAGCTGTTTTTT. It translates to CASSQDLLWAGELFF.